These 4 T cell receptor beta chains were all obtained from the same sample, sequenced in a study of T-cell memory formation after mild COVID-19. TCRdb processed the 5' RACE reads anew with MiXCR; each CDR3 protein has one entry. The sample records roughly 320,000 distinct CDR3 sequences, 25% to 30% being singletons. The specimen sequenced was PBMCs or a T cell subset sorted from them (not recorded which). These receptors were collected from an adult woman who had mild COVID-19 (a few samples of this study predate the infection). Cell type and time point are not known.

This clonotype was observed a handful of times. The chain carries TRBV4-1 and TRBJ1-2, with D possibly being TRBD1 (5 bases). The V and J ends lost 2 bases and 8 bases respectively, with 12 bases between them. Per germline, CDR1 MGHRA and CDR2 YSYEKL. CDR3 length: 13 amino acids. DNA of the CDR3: TGCGCCAGCAGCCAAACAGGTACTCTAGGCTACACCTTC. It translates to CASSQTGTLGYTF.

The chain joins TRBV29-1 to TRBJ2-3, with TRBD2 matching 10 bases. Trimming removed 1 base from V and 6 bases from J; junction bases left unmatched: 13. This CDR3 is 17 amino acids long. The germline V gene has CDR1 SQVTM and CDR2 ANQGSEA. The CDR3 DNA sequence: TGCAGCGTTGAAGGGTTCGAGCGGGGGGGATTTGAGGATACGCAGTATTTT. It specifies CSVEGFERGGFEDTQYF.

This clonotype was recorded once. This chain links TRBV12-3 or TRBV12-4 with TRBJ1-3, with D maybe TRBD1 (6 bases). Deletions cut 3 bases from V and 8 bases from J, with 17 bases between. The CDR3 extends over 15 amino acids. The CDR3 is CASSFRGGPADTIYF. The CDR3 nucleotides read TGTGCCAGCAGTTTTCGGGGGGGCCCCGCAGACACCATATATTTT.

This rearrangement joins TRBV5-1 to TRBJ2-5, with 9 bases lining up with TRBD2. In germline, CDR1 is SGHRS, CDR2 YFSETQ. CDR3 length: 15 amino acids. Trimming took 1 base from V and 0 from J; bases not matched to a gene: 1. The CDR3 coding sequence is TGCGCCAGCAGCTTGCAGCGGGGGGACCAAGAGACCCAGTACTTC. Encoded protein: CASSLQRGDQETQYF.